This T cell receptor (beta chain) comes out of a study of cytomegalovirus exposure and HLA in healthy donors. The PCR was carried out with 60 Vbeta primers and 13 Jbeta primers. The data were produced by immunoSEQ multiplex PCR, yet TCRdb's version contains in-frame clones alone and is incomplete. In the table there are about 200,000 clones, over 65% of which are singletons. Trimming took 4 bases from V and 7 from J; bases not matched to a gene: 2. Germline V gene lookup returns CDR1 SGHDN and CDR2 FVKESK. The CDR3 length is 13 residues. The clonotype comes from a young man in good health and CMV-seronegative. The sequencing sample was made of PBMCs. This chain joins TRBV14 and TRBJ2-3, with 10 bases aligning to TRBD1. This CDR3 reads CASSRDRGHTQYF. As DNA, the CDR3 is TGTGCCAGCAGCCGTGACAGGGGGCATACGCAGTATTTT.